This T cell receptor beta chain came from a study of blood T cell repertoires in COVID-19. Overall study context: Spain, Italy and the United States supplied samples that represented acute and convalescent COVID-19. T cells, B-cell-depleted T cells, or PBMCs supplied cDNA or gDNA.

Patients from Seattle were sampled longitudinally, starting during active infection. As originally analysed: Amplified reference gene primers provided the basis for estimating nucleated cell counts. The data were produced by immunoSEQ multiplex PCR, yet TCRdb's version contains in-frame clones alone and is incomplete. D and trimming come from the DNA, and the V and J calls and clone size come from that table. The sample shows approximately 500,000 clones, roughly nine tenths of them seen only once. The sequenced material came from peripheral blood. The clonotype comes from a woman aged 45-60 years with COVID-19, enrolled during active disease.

The CDR3 nucleotides are TGTGCCAGCAGCTTGGATGATAGCGGCGGGTACTTC. As protein: CASSLDDSGGYF. This chain connects TRBV5-4 to TRBJ2-7; maybe TRBD2 (6 bases). Germline CDR1 is SGHNT and CDR2 is YYREEE (reference sequence). Trimming took 0 bases from V and 12 from J, leaving 13 bases between them. This CDR3 contains 12 residues.